This TCR beta chain was sequenced during a study of T cells after yellow fever vaccination (dated by TCRdb to about 2019). In the study overall: The SMART-Seq v4 Ultra Low Input RNA kit was used to prepare libraries from fractions with low cell numbers. To track T-cell clones before and after primary and booster YFV17D yellow fever vaccination, bulk TCR alpha and beta repertoires were sequenced longitudinally. Blood was drawn at multiple timepoints before and after primary and secondary immunization, with bulk PBMC replicates and cell subsets isolated. The cohort comprised two healthy male donors, one aged 18 to 29 and one aged 30 to 40 years.

General study outcomes and caveats: The secondary T-cell response was found to be weaker but faster than the primary response, with a peak reached on day 5 rather than on day 15. A small share of clonotypes occurred in both CD4 and CD8 compartments, likely arising from convergent recombination. Because abundant contaminating clonotypes from the bulk population could be contained in FACS-sorted repertoires, computational filtering was required. Because the study included only a couple of donors, the extent to which the findings can be generalized is limited. Most clones expanded after primary vaccination were re-detected after the booster (96% of CD4 and 88% of CD8), suggesting broad memory maintenance.

Read against the paper, the sample's treatment or condition label means: live attenuated yellow fever vaccine strain. At every blood-draw timepoint, two biological replicates of bulk PBMCs were collected. PBMCs were isolated from peripheral blood using a standard Ficoll-Paque protocol. TriZol was used to extract RNA from bulk PBMCs, CD4 and CD8 fractions, and dextramer-positive and dextramer-negative fractions. TCR cDNA was synthesized by 5'RACE template switching, through which a universal primer site and unique molecular identifiers were introduced. Priming of cDNA synthesis was performed from both the TCR alpha and TCR beta constant segments. Library amplification involved two PCR steps, and the second step added sample barcodes and sequencing adapters. Sequencing of libraries was done on Illumina HiSeq 2500 (2x100 bp) or NovaSeq (2x150 bp). The authors' pipeline ran thus. Demultiplexing of reads and collapsing into UMI consensus sequences were performed with MIGEC, and V(D)J alignment was carried out with MiXCR. Using edgeR on replicate PBMC samples, clonotypes were called vaccine-responding if FDR was below 0.01 and the log2 fold change was above 5 up to day 15. Bulk clonotypes were assigned CD4 or CD8 identity according to which sequenced CD4 or CD8 repertoire held them at higher abundance. Starting from the raw public reads, TCRdb applied fastp trimming at Q25, assembled clones with MiXCR and retained in-frame beta chains. Every distinct CDR3 protein forms one entry, paired with its most common genes and DNA. The V and J calls reflect TCRdb's pipeline rather than the authors' work. This sample gives about 630,000 distinct CDR3 sequences in total; 10% to 15% of them show up just once. The ten biggest clones cover more than 12% of the sample.

The CDR1 and CDR2 encoded by the germline V gene are KGHSH and LQKENI. Trimming takes 6 bases from V and 3 bases from J, and the germline ends sit 12 bases apart. The CDR3, cysteine through phenylalanine, is 13 amino acids long. Kept here is only the CDR3 DNA, which spans 39 bases and is read in frame from base 1. This clonotype was observed a few times. Its target antigen remains unknown. Per-base quality was not reported, and no clone a single base away is much larger than it. Here the chain combines TRBV18 and TRBJ2-7; confidence is insufficient to name the D gene. The sample consisted of PBMCs, taken on the day of the yellow fever booster vaccination. The source is a man aged 30-40 years who received the YFV17D yellow fever vaccine. The CDR3: CASSTREHYEQYF. The DNA is as follows: TGTGCCAGCTCCACCAGAGAGCACTACGAGCAGTACTTC.